This T cell receptor beta chain was retrieved from a study of molecular identifiers for immune sequencing clone quantification. TCRdb re-called the PCR reads through MiXCR, storing one row per CDR3 protein. The sample contains about 640,000 distinct CDR3 sequences, less than 20% of which appear only once. This clonotype was seen at least ten times. The V gene lost 7 bases and the J gene lost 0 bases, with 16 bases spanning the gap. Germline CDR1 is SEHNR and CDR2 is FQNEAQ (reference sequence). The length of the CDR3 is 15 residues. Sequenced material: naive CD8+ T cells from blood, with Jurkat cell RNA spiked in. Specified subset: FACS-sorted CD8+CD4-CCR7+CD45RA+ naive T cells. The receptor was isolated from a human donor in good health. Some libraries in this study had Jurkat cell RNA spiked in. The chain couples TRBV7-9 to TRBJ2-7; possibly TRBD2 for D (5 bases). The CDR3 reads CASNRGGLSSYEQYF. DNA of the CDR3: TGTGCCAGCAACCGAGGCGGACTGAGCTCCTACGAGCAGTACTTC.